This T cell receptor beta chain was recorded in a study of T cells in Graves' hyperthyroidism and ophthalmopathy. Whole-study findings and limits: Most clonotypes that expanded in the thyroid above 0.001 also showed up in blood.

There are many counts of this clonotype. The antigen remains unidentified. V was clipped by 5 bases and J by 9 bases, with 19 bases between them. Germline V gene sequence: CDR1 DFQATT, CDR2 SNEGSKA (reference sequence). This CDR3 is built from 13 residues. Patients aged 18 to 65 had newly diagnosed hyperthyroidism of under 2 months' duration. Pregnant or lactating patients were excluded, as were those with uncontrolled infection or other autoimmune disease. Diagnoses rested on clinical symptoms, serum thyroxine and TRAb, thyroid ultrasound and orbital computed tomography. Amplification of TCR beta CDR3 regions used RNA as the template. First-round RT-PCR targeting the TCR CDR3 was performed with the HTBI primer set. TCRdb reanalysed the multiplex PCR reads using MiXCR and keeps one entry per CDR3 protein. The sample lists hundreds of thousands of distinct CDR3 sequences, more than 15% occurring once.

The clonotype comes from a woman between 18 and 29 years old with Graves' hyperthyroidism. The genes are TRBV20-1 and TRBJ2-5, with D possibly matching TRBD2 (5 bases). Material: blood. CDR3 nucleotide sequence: TGCAGTGCTCACCTAGCCCCGGGCCCGGCCCAGTACTTC. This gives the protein CSAHLAPGPAQYF.